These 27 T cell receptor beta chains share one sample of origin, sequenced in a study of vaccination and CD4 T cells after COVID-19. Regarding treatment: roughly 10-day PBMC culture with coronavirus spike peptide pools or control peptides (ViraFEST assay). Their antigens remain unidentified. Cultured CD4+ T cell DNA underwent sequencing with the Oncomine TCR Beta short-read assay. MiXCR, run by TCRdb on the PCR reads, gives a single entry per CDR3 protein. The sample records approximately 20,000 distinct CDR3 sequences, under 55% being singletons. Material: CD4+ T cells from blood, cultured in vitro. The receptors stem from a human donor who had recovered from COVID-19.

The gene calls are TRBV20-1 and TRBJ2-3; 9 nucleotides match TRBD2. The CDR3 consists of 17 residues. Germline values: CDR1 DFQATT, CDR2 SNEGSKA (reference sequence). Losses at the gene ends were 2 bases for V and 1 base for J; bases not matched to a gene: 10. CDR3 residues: CSARPPAAGGGTDTQYF. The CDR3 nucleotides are TGCAGTGCTAGACCCCCCGCGGCGGGAGGGGGCACAGATACGCAGTATTTT.

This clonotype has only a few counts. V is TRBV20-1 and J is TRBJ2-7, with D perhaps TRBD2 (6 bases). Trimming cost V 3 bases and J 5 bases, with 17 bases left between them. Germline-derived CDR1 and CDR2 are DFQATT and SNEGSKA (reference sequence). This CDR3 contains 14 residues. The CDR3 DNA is TGCAGTGCTAGTCGTGGGGGTACGGGGGACGAGCAGTACTTC. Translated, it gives CSASRGGTGDEQYF.

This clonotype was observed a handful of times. CDR3 residues: CASSQELVGGVTEAFF. The CDR3 DNA is TGTGCCAGCAGCCAAGAATTAGTCGGCGGGGTCACTGAAGCTTTCTTT. V and J are TRBV4-2 and TRBJ1-1, with no clear D. Trimming took 0 bases from V and 4 from J, leaving 15 bases between them. CDR1 LGHNA and CDR2 YNFKEQ come from the germline V gene. The CDR3 runs to 16 residues.

As DNA, the CDR3 is TGTGCCAGCAGGGGGACAGAGAACTATGGCTACACCTTC. Its protein is CASRGTENYGYTF. V is TRBV6-2 or TRBV6-3 and J is TRBJ1-2; 7 positions agree with TRBD1. The CDR3 sequence is 13 residues long. V lost 6 bases to trimming and J lost 2 bases; unmatched junction nucleotides: 3. Germline CDR1 and CDR2: MNHEY and SVGEGT.

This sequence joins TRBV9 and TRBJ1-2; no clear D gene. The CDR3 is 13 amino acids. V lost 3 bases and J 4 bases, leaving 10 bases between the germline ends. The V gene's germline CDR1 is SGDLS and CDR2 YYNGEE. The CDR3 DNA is TGTGCCAGCAGCGAGGGCCCCACCTATGGCTACACCTTC. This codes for CASSEGPTYGYTF.

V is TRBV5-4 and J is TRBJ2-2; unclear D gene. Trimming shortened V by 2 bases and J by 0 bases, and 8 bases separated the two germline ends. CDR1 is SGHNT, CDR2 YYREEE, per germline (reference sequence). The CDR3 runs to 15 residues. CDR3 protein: CASSFGTANTGELFF. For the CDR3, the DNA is TGTGCCAGCAGCTTCGGCACTGCGAACACCGGGGAGCTGTTTTTT.

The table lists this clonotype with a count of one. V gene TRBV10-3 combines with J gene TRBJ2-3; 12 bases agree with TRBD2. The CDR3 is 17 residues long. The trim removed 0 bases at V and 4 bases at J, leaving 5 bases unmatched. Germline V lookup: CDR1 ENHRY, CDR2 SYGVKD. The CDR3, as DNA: TGTGCCATCAGTGAGTCGAGGGCTAGCGGGAGGGCAGATACGCAGTATTTT. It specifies CAISESRASGRADTQYF.

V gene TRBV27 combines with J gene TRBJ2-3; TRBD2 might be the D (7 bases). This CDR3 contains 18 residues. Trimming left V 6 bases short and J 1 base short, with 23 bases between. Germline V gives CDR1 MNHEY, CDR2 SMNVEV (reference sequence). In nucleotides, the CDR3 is TGTGCCAGCAGAAAAGAGGGGGGGAGACTCCCTCGCACAGATACGCAGTATTTT. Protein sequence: CASRKEGGRLPRTDTQYF.

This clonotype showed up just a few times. The chain's CDR3 is CSATSGGTDTQYF. The CDR3 DNA sequence: TGCAGTGCTACTAGCGGGGGCACAGATACGCAGTATTTT. The chain recombines TRBV20-1 with TRBJ2-3, with 9 bases identical to TRBD2. CDR3 size: 13 residues. Germline values: CDR1 DFQATT, CDR2 SNEGSKA (reference sequence). Germline trimming cut 4 bases from V and 1 base from J; bases unmatched to any gene: 0.

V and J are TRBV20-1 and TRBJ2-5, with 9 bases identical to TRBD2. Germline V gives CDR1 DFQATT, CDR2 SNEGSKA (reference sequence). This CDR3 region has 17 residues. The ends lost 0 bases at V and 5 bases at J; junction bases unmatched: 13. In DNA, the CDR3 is TGCAGTGCTAGAGATCTCAGGGGTAGCGGGAGTTATGAGACCCAGTACTTC. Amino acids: CSARDLRGSGSYETQYF.

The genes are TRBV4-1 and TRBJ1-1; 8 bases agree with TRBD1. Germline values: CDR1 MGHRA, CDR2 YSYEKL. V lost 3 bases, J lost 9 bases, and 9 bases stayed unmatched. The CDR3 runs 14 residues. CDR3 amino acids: CASSHPDRGAKAFF. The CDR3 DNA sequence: TGCGCCAGCAGCCACCCCGACAGGGGCGCGAAAGCTTTCTTT.

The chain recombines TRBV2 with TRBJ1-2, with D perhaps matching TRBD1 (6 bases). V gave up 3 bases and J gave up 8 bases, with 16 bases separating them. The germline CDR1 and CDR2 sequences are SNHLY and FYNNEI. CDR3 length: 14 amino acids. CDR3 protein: CASSDTGEGGGYTF. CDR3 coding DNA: TGTGCCAGCAGTGATACGGGAGAAGGGGGGGGCTACACCTTC.

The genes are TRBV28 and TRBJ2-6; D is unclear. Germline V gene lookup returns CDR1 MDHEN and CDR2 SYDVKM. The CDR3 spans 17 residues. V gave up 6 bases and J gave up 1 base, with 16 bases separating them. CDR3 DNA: TGTGCCAGCAGCCCCTGGTCACGTACATCTGGGGCCAACGTCCTGACTTTC. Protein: CASSPWSRTSGANVLTF.

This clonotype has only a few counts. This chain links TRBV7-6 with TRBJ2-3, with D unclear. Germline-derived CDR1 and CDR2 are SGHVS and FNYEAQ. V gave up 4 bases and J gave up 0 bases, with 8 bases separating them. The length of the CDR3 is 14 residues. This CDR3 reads CASSSGRSTDTQYF. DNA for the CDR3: TGTGCCAGCAGCTCCGGACGGAGCACAGATACGCAGTATTTT.

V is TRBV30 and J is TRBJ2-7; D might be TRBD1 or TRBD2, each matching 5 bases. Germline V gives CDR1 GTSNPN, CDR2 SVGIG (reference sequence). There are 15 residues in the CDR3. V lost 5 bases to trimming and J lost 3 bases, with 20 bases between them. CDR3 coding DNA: TGTGCCTGGGAGGGGCAGGGTCAGGCGTTCTACGAGCAGTACTTC. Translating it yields CAWEGQGQAFYEQYF.

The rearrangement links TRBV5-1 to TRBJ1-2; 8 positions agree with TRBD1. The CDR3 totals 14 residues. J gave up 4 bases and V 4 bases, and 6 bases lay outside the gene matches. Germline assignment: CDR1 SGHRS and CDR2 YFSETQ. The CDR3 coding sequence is TGCGCCAGCAGCGCCGGACAGGGAGGCTATGGCTACACCTTC. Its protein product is CASSAGQGGYGYTF.

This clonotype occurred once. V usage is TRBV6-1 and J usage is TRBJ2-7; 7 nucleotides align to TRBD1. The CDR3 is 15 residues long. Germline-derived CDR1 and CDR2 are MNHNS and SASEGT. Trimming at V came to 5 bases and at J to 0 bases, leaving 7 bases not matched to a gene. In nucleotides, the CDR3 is TGTGCCAGCAGTCGACAGGGTTATGACTCCTACGAGCAGTACTTC. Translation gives CASSRQGYDSYEQYF.

CDR3 protein: CASSPGQGRNTEAFF. In DNA form, the CDR3 reads TGTGCCAGCAGTCCGGGACAGGGGAGGAACACTGAAGCTTTCTTT. The chain joins TRBV6-1 to TRBJ1-1, with 10 bases matching TRBD1. Germline V CDR1 and CDR2: MNHNS, SASEGT. J gave up 1 base and V 5 bases, and 4 bases lay outside the gene matches. The length of the CDR3 is 15 residues.

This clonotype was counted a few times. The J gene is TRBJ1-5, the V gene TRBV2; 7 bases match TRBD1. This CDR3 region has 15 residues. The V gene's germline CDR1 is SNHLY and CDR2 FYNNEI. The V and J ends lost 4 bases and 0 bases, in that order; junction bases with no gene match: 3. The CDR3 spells CASSVAGGSNQPQHF. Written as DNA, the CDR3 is TGTGCCAGCAGTGTCGCAGGGGGTAGCAATCAGCCCCAGCATTTT.

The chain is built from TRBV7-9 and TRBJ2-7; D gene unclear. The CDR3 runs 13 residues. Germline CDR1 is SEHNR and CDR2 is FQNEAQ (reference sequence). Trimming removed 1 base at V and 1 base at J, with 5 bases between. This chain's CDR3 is CASSLDRSYEQYF. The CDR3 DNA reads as TGTGCCAGCAGCTTAGACAGATCCTACGAGCAGTACTTC.

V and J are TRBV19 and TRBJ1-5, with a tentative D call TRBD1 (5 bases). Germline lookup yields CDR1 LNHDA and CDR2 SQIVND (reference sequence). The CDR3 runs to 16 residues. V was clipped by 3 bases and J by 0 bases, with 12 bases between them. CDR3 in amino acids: CASSIEGLGSNQPQHF. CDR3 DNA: TGTGCCAGTAGTATTGAGGGGTTGGGTAGCAATCAGCCCCAGCATTTT. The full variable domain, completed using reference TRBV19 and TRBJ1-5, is DGGITQSPKYLFRKEGQNVTLSCEQNLNHDAMYWYRQDPGQGLRLIYYSQIVNDFQKGDIAEGYSVSREKKESFPLTVTSAQKNPTAFYLCASSIEGLGSNQPQHFGDGTRLSIL.

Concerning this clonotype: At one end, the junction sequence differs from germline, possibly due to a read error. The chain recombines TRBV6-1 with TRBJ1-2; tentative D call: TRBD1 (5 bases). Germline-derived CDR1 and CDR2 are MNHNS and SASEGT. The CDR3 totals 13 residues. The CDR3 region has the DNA TGTGCCATCAGTGAAGCGCAGGGAAGTGGCTACACCTTC. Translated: CAISEAQGSGYTF.

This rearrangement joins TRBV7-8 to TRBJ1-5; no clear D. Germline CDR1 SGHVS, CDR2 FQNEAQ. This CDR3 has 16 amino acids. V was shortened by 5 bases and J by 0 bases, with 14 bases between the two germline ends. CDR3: CASSLFGDISNQPQHF. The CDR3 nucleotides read TGTGCCAGCAGCCTTTTCGGGGATATTAGCAATCAGCCCCAGCATTTT.

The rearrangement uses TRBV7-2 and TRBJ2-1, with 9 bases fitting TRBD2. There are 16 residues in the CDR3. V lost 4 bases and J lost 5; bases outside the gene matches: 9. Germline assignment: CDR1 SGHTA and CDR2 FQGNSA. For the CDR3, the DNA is TGTGCCAGCAGCTCTCTAGCGGGGAGGCGCCACAATGAGCAGTTCTTC. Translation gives CASSSLAGRRHNEQFF.

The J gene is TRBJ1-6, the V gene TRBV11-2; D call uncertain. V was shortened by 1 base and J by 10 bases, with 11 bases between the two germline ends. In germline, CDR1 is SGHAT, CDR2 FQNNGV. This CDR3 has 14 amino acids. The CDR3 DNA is TGTGCCAGCAGCTTAGGCGCCCCTTTATCACCCCTCCACTTT. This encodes CASSLGAPLSPLHF.

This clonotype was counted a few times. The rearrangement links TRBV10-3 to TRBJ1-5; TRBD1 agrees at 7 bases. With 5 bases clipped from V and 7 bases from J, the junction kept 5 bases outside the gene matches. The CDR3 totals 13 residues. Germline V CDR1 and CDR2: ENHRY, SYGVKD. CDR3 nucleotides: TGTGCCATCAGTCCAGGGGGTGAGCAGCCCCAGCATTTT. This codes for CAISPGGEQPQHF.

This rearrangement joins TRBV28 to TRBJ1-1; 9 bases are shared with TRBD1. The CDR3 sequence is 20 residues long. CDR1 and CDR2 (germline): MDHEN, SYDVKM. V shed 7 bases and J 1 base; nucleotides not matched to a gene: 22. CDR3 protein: CASKVYSFERQGVGNTEAFF. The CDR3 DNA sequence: TGTGCCAGCAAGGTTTACTCGTTCGAAAGACAGGGGGTCGGGAACACTGAAGCTTTCTTT.